The next 14 T cell receptor beta chains were all read from a single sample in a study of T-cell reconstitution after alpha-beta-depleted transplantation in children. Unique molecular identifiers were incorporated into the prepared TCRbeta library. MiXCR, applied by TCRdb to the PCR reads, yields one record per CDR3 protein. This repertoire shows about 250,000 distinct CDR3 sequences, about 24% found once; its top ten account for 4% to 5.5%. The starting material was PBMCs, mostly from graft donor cells, obtained 360 days after TCRalphabeta/CD19-depleted stem cell transplant. The receptors stem from a female patient between 2 and 10 years old who had a stem cell transplant for congenital amegakaryocytic thrombocytopenia, so the T cells may come from the graft donor.

This clonotype turned up a few times. CDR3 DNA sequence: TGTGCCAGCAGTTTAAGTCTACAGGGGAACCCTGGCTACACCTTC. Its translation: CASSLSLQGNPGYTF. V is TRBV12-3 or TRBV12-4 and J is TRBJ1-2; TRBD1 matches at 7 bases. Germline trimming cut 2 bases from V and 7 bases from J; bases unmatched to any gene: 10. The CDR3 runs to 15 residues.

This chain links TRBV7-9 with TRBJ2-5; 8 bases map to TRBD2. Trimming removed 3 bases from V and 3 bases from J; junction bases left unmatched: 9. The CDR3 has 16 residues. Germline values: CDR1 SEHNR, CDR2 FQNEAQ (reference sequence). CDR3 DNA: TGTGCCAGCAGCTTGCGGCGGGGGGCGCATGAAGAGACCCAGTACTTC. This gives the protein CASSLRRGAHEETQYF.

This clonotype was detected a few times. CDR3 loop: CATSDRTSGSLDTQYF. In nucleotides, the CDR3 is TGTGCCACCAGTGATCGGACTAGCGGGAGTCTAGATACGCAGTATTTT. The chain combines TRBV24-1 with TRBJ2-3; 13 nucleotides agree with TRBD2. The CDR3 has 16 amino acids. Germline assignment: CDR1 KGHDR and CDR2 SFDVKD. The ends lost 3 bases at V and 5 bases at J; junction bases unmatched: 4.

Only a few counts were recorded for this clonotype. The chain joins TRBV12-3 or TRBV12-4 to TRBJ1-3, with D hard to call. V was shortened by 7 bases and J by 5 bases, with 15 bases between the two germline ends. This CDR3 is built from 14 residues. The CDR3 coding sequence is TGTGCCAGCAACCCCGGGCAGCGAAGAAACACCATATATTTT. It codes for CASNPGQRRNTIYF.

This chain connects TRBV15 to TRBJ2-3; no clear D gene. In germline, CDR1 is LNHNV, CDR2 YYDKDF (reference sequence). Between the trimmed V and J ends, which lost 5 bases and 2 bases, there was a span of 17 bases. There are 16 residues in the CDR3. CDR3: CATSQTRVLLTDTQYF. The CDR3 coding sequence is TGTGCCACCAGCCAGACTCGGGTGCTCCTCACAGATACGCAGTATTTT.

This clonotype was found a few times. This chain joins TRBV12-3 or TRBV12-4 and TRBJ1-1; tentatively, D is TRBD1 (6 bases). The V end lost 5 bases, the J end lost 2 bases, and 9 bases lay between the germline ends. The CDR3 sequence is 13 residues long. CDR3 DNA sequence: TGTGCCAGCAGTCAACAGGGAAACACTGAAGCTTTCTTT. This sequence encodes CASSQQGNTEAFF.

The V gene is TRBV12-3 or TRBV12-4, the J gene TRBJ1-2; unclear D gene. Trimming removed 3 bases from V and 6 bases from J, with 8 bases in between. The CDR3 has 12 amino acids. The CDR3 is CASSFPTHGYTF. The CDR3 DNA reads as TGTGCCAGCAGTTTTCCAACCCATGGCTACACCTTC.

This clonotype was seen at least ten times. This chain links TRBV28 with TRBJ2-5; TRBD2 matches 7 bases. CDR3 length equals 13 residues. Looked up from germline, CDR1 is MDHEN and CDR2 is SYDVKM. V dropped 7 bases and J dropped 5; count of bases not matched to a gene: 7. The CDR3 loop reads CASMLAARETQYF. The CDR3 DNA follows: TGTGCCAGCATGCTAGCGGCTCGGGAGACCCAGTACTTC. The full variable domain, rest sourced from reference TRBV28 and TRBJ2-5, is DVKVTQSSRYLVKRTGEKVFLECVQDMDHENMFWYRQDPGLGLRLIYFSYDVKMKEKGDIPEGYSVSREKKERFSLILESASTNQTSMYLCASMLAARETQYFGPGTRLLVL.

This clonotype has at least ten counts. The chain recombines TRBV29-1 with TRBJ1-1, with D unclear. CDR3 length equals 11 residues. With 0 bases removed from V and 6 bases from J, the gap between germline ends came to 5 bases. The germline V gene encodes CDR1 SQVTM and CDR2 ANQGSEA. DNA for the CDR3: TGCAGCGTTGAAGATCCCGCTGAAGCTTTCTTT. Translation: CSVEDPAEAFF.

The rearrangement uses TRBV6-5 and TRBJ2-1, with D unresolved. Trimming stripped 7 bases from V and 4 bases from J, with 8 bases between. Germline V gives CDR1 MNHEY, CDR2 SVGAGI. The CDR3 runs to 12 residues. CDR3 sequence: CASTGTYNEQFF. The CDR3, as DNA: TGTGCCAGCACAGGAACTTACAATGAGCAGTTCTTC.

This clonotype was recorded at least ten times. The rearrangement uses TRBV5-1 and TRBJ2-4, with D possibly matching TRBD2 (6 bases). CDR3 size: 14 residues. Trimming removed 4 bases at V and 6 bases at J, with 14 bases between. Germline CDR1 and CDR2: SGHRS and YFSETQ. CDR3 in amino acids: CASSPGSRGNIQYF. DNA for the CDR3: TGCGCCAGCAGCCCCGGGAGTCGGGGAAACATTCAGTACTTC.

V usage is TRBV7-9 and J usage is TRBJ2-1, with D possibly being TRBD2 (6 bases). This CDR3 is built from 14 residues. Germline values: CDR1 SEHNR, CDR2 FQNEAQ (reference sequence). V was clipped by 0 bases and J by 10 bases, with 13 bases between them. CDR3 in DNA: TGTGCCAGCAGCTTAGCGTACCCTGGGGGGGAGCAGTTCTTC. Protein product: CASSLAYPGGEQFF.

This clonotype showed up many times. The chain is built from TRBV12-3 or TRBV12-4 and TRBJ2-3, with 13 bases lining up with TRBD2. The V and J ends lost 5 bases and 4 bases, in that order; junction bases with no gene match: 6. The CDR3 spans 16 residues. The CDR3, as DNA: TGTGCCAGCAGTCGGACTAGCGGGGGTATCGCAGATACGCAGTATTTT. Its translation is CASSRTSGGIADTQYF.

The gene calls are TRBV3-1 and TRBJ2-2; D not resolved. V dropped 2 bases and J dropped 2 bases, with 9 bases sitting between them. The CDR3 runs 15 residues. CDR1 is LGHDT and CDR2 is YNNKEL in the germline V gene (reference sequence). The CDR3 protein is CASSQSRPNTGELFF. The CDR3 DNA is TGTGCCAGCAGCCAAAGTAGACCAAACACCGGGGAGCTGTTTTTT.